Listed below are T cell receptor beta chains from one sample, sequenced in a study of CXCR3-negative and CXCR3-positive naive CD8 T cells. TCRdb re-called the 5' RACE reads, yielding one record per CDR3 amino acid sequence without DNA. The listing contains about 23,000 distinct CDR3 sequences. Specimen: memory CD8+ T cells from blood. The receptors shown here come from a human donor in good health. Some clones in this sample may be carry-over from other donors' samples. Both conserved end residues are part of each CDR3. The order of the fields is clone size, J gene, V gene, CDR3 protein. A clone size is listed for some rows: how often the clone was seen (once, few, many), or a class if it is expanded.

size: -
J: TRBJ2-7
V: TRBV9
CDR3: CASAGQGSYEQYF

size: -
J: TRBJ2-1
V: TRBV10-3
CDR3: CAISESMASGDHNEQFF

size: medium-sized
J: TRBJ2-3
V: TRBV4-2
CDR3: CASSQDAGTGTDTQYF

size: -
J: TRBJ1-1
V: TRBV5-1
CDR3: CASSWWGSDMNTEAFF

size: -
J: TRBJ2-5
V: TRBV21-1
CDR3: CASSKAIKGGTQETQYF

size: -
J: TRBJ2-1
V: TRBV9
CDR3: CASSQGGEQEQFF

size: -
J: TRBJ2-7
V: TRBV4-3
CDR3: CASSQDRGTPTYEQYF

size: -
J: TRBJ1-1
V: TRBV30
CDR3: CAWDLGRGAFF

size: -
J: TRBJ2-5
V: TRBV6-2/TRBV6-3
CDR3: CASSQGTGLEETQYF

size: -
J: TRBJ1-2
V: TRBV29-1
CDR3: CSVSQGAGLYGYTF

size: -
J: TRBJ1-2
V: TRBV9
CDR3: CASSVELGGYGYTF

size: -
J: TRBJ1-2
V: TRBV20-1
CDR3: CSHPGFQGTHGYTF

size: -
J: TRBJ2-1
V: TRBV13
CDR3: CASSLGGSKNNEQFF

size: -
J: TRBJ1-1
V: TRBV6-4
CDR3: CASSAGAGMNTEAFF

size: -
J: TRBJ2-1
V: TRBV20-1
CDR3: CSAEGLAGGSSSYNEQFF

size: -
J: TRBJ1-1
V: TRBV28
CDR3: CASRDNREGPLMNTEAFF

size: -
J: TRBJ2-5
V: TRBV4-1
CDR3: CASSQETGLGYETQYF

size: -
J: TRBJ2-7
V: TRBV19
CDR3: CATSEGSGATSYEQYF

size: -
J: TRBJ1-1
V: TRBV7-9
CDR3: CASSHANTEAFF

size: -
J: TRBJ2-7
V: TRBV28
CDR3: CASSWTSGSNEQYF

size: -
J: TRBJ2-1
V: TRBV29-1
CDR3: CSAGTGGTEQFF

size: -
J: TRBJ2-2
V: TRBV28
CDR3: CASTFGSNTGELFF

size: -
J: TRBJ2-5
V: TRBV29-1
CDR3: CSAPLSSPETQYF

size: -
J: TRBJ2-3
V: TRBV29-1
CDR3: CSVDGTVTDTQYF

size: -
J: TRBJ1-6
V: TRBV20-1
CDR3: CSARDLGDAYNSPLHF

size: -
J: TRBJ2-2
V: TRBV11-3
CDR3: CASSLAVTGELFF

size: -
J: TRBJ2-1
V: TRBV7-9
CDR3: CASSYRTGSGGNNEQFF

size: -
J: TRBJ2-3
V: TRBV2
CDR3: CASTPWLPDITDTQYF

size: -
J: TRBJ2-1
V: TRBV7-9
CDR3: CASSSGPGVAYNEQFF

size: -
J: TRBJ2-7
V: TRBV6-2/TRBV6-3
CDR3: CASSTRDGKAYEQYF

size: -
J: TRBJ2-7
V: TRBV29-1
CDR3: CSVDGIRQGSSYEQYF

size: -
J: TRBJ1-1
V: TRBV19
CDR3: CASSRSASLNTEAFF

size: -
J: TRBJ2-3
V: TRBV27
CDR3: CASFGGASTDTQYF

size: -
J: TRBJ2-3
V: TRBV27
CDR3: CASSLYDTQYF

size: -
J: TRBJ1-1
V: TRBV20-1
CDR3: CSARLRQMNTEAFF

size: -
J: TRBJ1-1
V: TRBV6-2/TRBV6-3
CDR3: CASRFRGTNTEAFF

size: -
J: TRBJ2-7
V: TRBV6-5
CDR3: CASSYGGEGYEQYF

size: -
J: TRBJ2-7
V: TRBV28
CDR3: CASSRSVPSYEQYF

size: -
J: TRBJ1-1
V: TRBV27
CDR3: CASSSRGAENTEAFF

size: -
J: TRBJ2-5
V: TRBV29-1
CDR3: CSSRDRGLQETQYF

size: -
J: TRBJ2-2
V: TRBV7-2
CDR3: CASSLKVSGELFF

size: -
J: TRBJ2-7
V: TRBV20-1
CDR3: CSAHKSGAEISYEQYF

size: -
J: TRBJ2-5
V: TRBV12-3/TRBV12-4
CDR3: CASSLLISGGETQYF

size: -
J: TRBJ1-1
V: TRBV7-9
CDR3: CASSPDTIEAFF

size: -
J: TRBJ2-7
V: TRBV29-1
CDR3: CSVPVAGEQYF

size: -
J: TRBJ1-1
V: TRBV7-6
CDR3: CASSLADSGTEAFF

size: -
J: TRBJ2-5
V: TRBV12-3/TRBV12-4
CDR3: CASSSPWDRETQYF